The 27 T cell receptor beta chains below all came from one sample that was sequenced in a study of shared clonotypes between healthy human individuals. Measured with immunoSEQ multiplex PCR; TCRdb has only the in-frame clones, and not every one. The sample contains approximately 700,000 clones, 73% of which appear only once. The material sequenced was memory CD4+ T cells sorted from blood. Subset given: CD45RA-negative fraction. These receptors were collected from a woman aged 25-40 years in good health.

The count of this clone is one. The chain employs TRBV4-1 and TRBJ2-5, with 7 positions matching TRBD1. This CDR3 comprises 17 residues. V gave up 0 bases and J gave up 2 bases; unmatched junction bases: 9. Germline V gene lookup returns CDR1 MGHRA and CDR2 YSYEKL. CDR3 region: CASSQDFEGAGQETQYF. The DNA of the CDR3 is TGCGCCAGCAGCCAAGATTTTGAGGGGGCAGGGCAAGAGACCCAGTACTTC.

In regard to this clone: This sample also contains other DNA sequences that code for the same CDR3. The V call is TRBV5-1, the J call TRBJ2-1; the D is unclear. Germline CDR1 and CDR2: SGHRS and YFSETQ. Trimming took 4 bases from V and 4 from J, leaving 9 bases between them. CDR3 length equals 13 residues. The CDR3 is CASSLDSYNEQFF. DNA of the CDR3: TGCGCCAGCAGCCTCGACTCTTACAATGAGCAGTTCTTC.

There are a few counts of this clone. The chain combines TRBV7-9 with TRBJ2-5, with TRBD1 identical over 10 bases. There are 15 residues in the CDR3. Germline loops: CDR1 SEHNR, CDR2 FQNEAQ (reference sequence). Trimming took 2 bases from V and 4 from J; bases not matched to a gene: 4. Written as DNA, the CDR3 is TGTGCCAGCAGCTTACTGGGACAGGGGTCAGAGACCCAGTACTTC. Its protein product is CASSLLGQGSETQYF.

J is TRBJ1-4 and V is TRBV28, with a weak D call TRBD1 (5 bases). CDR1 is MDHEN, CDR2 SYDVKM, per germline. V gave up 3 bases and J gave up 8 bases, with 13 bases separating them. This CDR3 region has 14 residues. CDR3 in amino acids: CASSLRQGGEKLFF. As DNA, the CDR3 is TGTGCCAGCAGTTTGCGCCAGGGTGGCGAAAAACTGTTTTTT. Full variable domain (rest looked up from reference TRBV28 and TRBJ1-4): DVKVTQSSRYLVKRTGEKVFLECVQDMDHENMFWYRQDPGLGLRLIYFSYDVKMKEKGDIPEGYSVSREKKERFSLILESASTNQTSMYLCASSLRQGGEKLFFGSGTQLSVL.

This chain links TRBV10-3 with TRBJ1-2; 11 nucleotides agree with TRBD1. CDR3 length: 15 amino acids. The V gene's germline CDR1 is ENHRY and CDR2 SYGVKD. V shed 2 bases and J 5 bases; nucleotides not matched to a gene: 4. The CDR3 spells CAISEPDRGRYGYTF. The CDR3 DNA is TGTGCCATCAGTGAGCCGGACAGGGGGCGTTATGGCTACACCTTC.

The CDR3 protein is CASSPTGVRTYNEQFF. CDR3 nucleotides: TGTGCCAGCAGCCCTACGGGAGTGAGGACCTACAATGAGCAGTTCTTC. The genes are TRBV7-2 and TRBJ2-1, with a tentative D call TRBD2 (6 bases). Germline CDR1 is SGHTA and CDR2 is FQGNSA. Trimming stripped 5 bases from V and 2 bases from J, with 16 bases between. CDR3 length: 16 amino acids.

V gene TRBV18 combines with J gene TRBJ2-3, with 10 bases identical to TRBD2. Looked up from germline, CDR1 is KGHSH and CDR2 is LQKENI. V dropped 4 bases and J dropped 3; count of bases not matched to a gene: 1. CDR3 length: 14 amino acids. The DNA for the CDR3 is TGTGCCAGCTCACAACTAGCGGGAACAGATACGCAGTATTTT. Its protein is CASSQLAGTDTQYF.

This clone was seen only once. This chain links TRBV7-9 with TRBJ2-7; no clear D. In germline, CDR1 is SEHNR, CDR2 FQNEAQ (reference sequence). The length of the CDR3 is 14 residues. Between the trimmed V and J ends, which lost 1 base and 4 bases, there was a span of 11 bases. CDR3 in DNA: TGTGCCAGCAGCTTAGGGCAACCTCGGTACGAGCAGTACTTC. Translated: CASSLGQPRYEQYF.

The J gene is TRBJ2-2, the V gene TRBV29-1; 13 nucleotides line up with TRBD2. Per the germline V gene, CDR1 is SQVTM and CDR2 is ANQGSEA. Germline trimming cut 4 bases from V and 7 bases from J; bases unmatched to any gene: 9. CDR3 size: 16 residues. DNA for the CDR3: TGCAGCGTTGGATCACTAGCGGGAGGGAATGGCGGGGAGCTGTTTTTT. Amino acids: CSVGSLAGGNGGELFF.

The genes are TRBV4-2 and TRBJ1-2, with 12 nucleotides matching TRBD1. V was pared by 1 base and J by 8 bases, with 5 bases of the junction left unmatched. Per germline, CDR1 LGHNA and CDR2 YNFKEQ. This CDR3 region has 15 residues. The CDR3 DNA reads as TGTGCCAGCAGCCAAGTTGGGACAGGGGGCCTGGGCTACACCTTC. Amino acids: CASSQVGTGGLGYTF.

The J gene is TRBJ2-2, the V gene TRBV2; 10 positions agree with TRBD2. Germline loops: CDR1 SNHLY, CDR2 FYNNEI. Germline trimming cut 4 bases from V and 4 bases from J; bases unmatched to any gene: 3. This CDR3 has 15 residues. CDR3 sequence: CASSALAGVTGELFF. CDR3 nucleotides: TGTGCCAGCAGTGCGCTAGCGGGAGTCACCGGGGAGCTGTTTTTT.

Here the CDR3 DNA reads TGCGCCAGCAGTGAAGCAGGAACCGGGGAGCTGTTTTTT. Its protein is CASSEAGTGELFF. The rearrangement joins TRBV10-1 to TRBJ2-2, with D unclear. Germline V gene lookup returns CDR1 WNHNN and CDR2 SYGVQD (reference sequence). V was shortened by 3 bases and J by 5 bases, with 7 bases between the two germline ends. CDR3 length: 13 amino acids.

This clone was observed a single time. The genes are TRBV7-9 and TRBJ1-5; maybe TRBD1 (6 bases). The CDR3 loop spans 15 amino acids. V was pared by 4 bases and J by 2 bases, with 12 bases between. Per germline, CDR1 SEHNR and CDR2 FQNEAQ (reference sequence). The CDR3 sequence is CASSSGARGNQPQHF. CDR3 nucleotide sequence: TGTGCCAGCAGCTCGGGGGCCAGGGGCAATCAGCCCCAGCATTTT.

The rearrangement joins TRBV7-2 to TRBJ1-1; D unresolved. The germline V and J ends were trimmed by 1 base and 0 bases, with 6 bases remaining between them. Germline V gene lookup returns CDR1 SGHTA and CDR2 FQGNSA. The CDR3 contains 14 residues. CDR3 sequence (DNA): TGTGCCAGCAGCTTAGGGGAAATGAACACTGAAGCTTTCTTT. This codes for CASSLGEMNTEAFF.

This clone was detected a few times. The gene calls are TRBV18 and TRBJ1-1; TRBD1 matches at 10 bases. The CDR3 has 18 residues. The germline CDR1 and CDR2 sequences are KGHSH and LQKENI. The V segment lost 3 bases and the J segment 0 bases; nucleotides outside the gene matches: 10. DNA for the CDR3: TGTGCCAGCTCACCGGGGACAGGGGACATTTCGATGAACACTGAAGCTTTCTTT. This gives the protein CASSPGTGDISMNTEAFF.

This chain uses TRBV27 with TRBJ1-4, with D tentatively TRBD1 (5 bases). Between the trimmed V and J ends, which lost 7 bases and 4 bases, there was a span of 10 bases. The CDR3 loop spans 13 amino acids. The germline gives CDR1 MNHEY, CDR2 SMNVEV (reference sequence). The CDR3 region is CASTGQGNEKLFF. The CDR3 DNA follows: TGTGCCAGCACCGGGCAGGGTAATGAAAAACTGTTTTTT.

The chain carries TRBV23-1 and TRBJ2-7, with D possibly being TRBD1 or TRBD2 (5 bases each). TRBV23-1 is classed as an ORF, of uncertain function. The CDR3 spans 16 residues. Trimming shortened V by 2 bases and J by 0 bases, and 14 bases separated the two germline ends. The CDR3 coding sequence is TGCGCCAGCAGTCAAGGGACCGTTTCGAGCTCCTACGAGCAGTACTTC. Protein sequence: CASSQGTVSSSYEQYF.

V is TRBV11-2 and J is TRBJ2-2, with 10 positions matching TRBD1. There are 17 residues in the CDR3. CDR1 and CDR2 from the germline V gene are SGHAT and FQNNGV. The J segment lost 4 bases and the V segment lost 0 bases, leaving 5 bases of the junction unmatched. The CDR3 region has the DNA TGTGCCAGCAGCTTAGATCCCGGACAGGGGGGCACCGGGGAGCTGTTTTTT. It translates to CASSLDPGQGGTGELFF. The variable domain in full, with the rest retrieved from reference TRBV11-2 and TRBJ2-2, is EAGVAQSPRYKIIEKRQSVAFWCNPISGHATLYWYQQILGQGPKLLIQFQNNGVVDDSQLPKDRFSAERLKGVDSTLKIQPAKLEDSAVYLCASSLDPGQGGTGELFFGEGSRLTVL.

This chain uses TRBV7-3 with TRBJ2-1; D call uncertain. CDR3 size: 12 residues. Germline V gives CDR1 SGHTA, CDR2 FQGTGA. V lost 0 bases and J lost 5, with 2 bases in between. In DNA form, the CDR3 reads TGTGCCAGCAGCTTAACAGACAATGAGCAGTTCTTC. This encodes CASSLTDNEQFF.

As concerns this clone: Additional DNA sequences in this sample encode the identical CDR3. V gene TRBV5-1 combines with J gene TRBJ2-7; TRBD1 matches 11 bases. CDR3 size: 15 residues. CDR1 and CDR2 (germline): SGHRS, YFSETQ. V dropped 4 bases and J dropped 3; count of bases not matched to a gene: 6. The CDR3 loop reads CASSPGTGGSYEQYF. The CDR3 DNA follows: TGCGCCAGCAGCCCTGGGACAGGGGGAAGCTACGAGCAGTACTTC.

The rearrangement links TRBV29-1 to TRBJ1-1; D is uncertain. V dropped 4 bases and J dropped 1 base, with 7 bases sitting between them. CDR1 and CDR2 (germline): SQVTM, ANQGSEA. CDR3 length: 12 amino acids. CDR3 sequence reads: CSVALANTEAFF. CDR3 DNA: TGCAGCGTTGCCCTGGCGAACACTGAAGCTTTCTTT.

This clone was observed a handful of times. No conserved phenylalanine or tryptophan is present at the end of the CDR3, so a read error is the likely explanation. The DNA is omitted, as the CDR3 cannot be located on it reliably, and the CDR3 follows TCRdb's listing. This chain's CDR3 is CSARIGSGL. This chain uses TRBV20-1 with TRBJ1-1. Germline V lookup: CDR1 DFQATT, CDR2 SNEGSKA (reference sequence). Counting both end residues, the CDR3 totals 9 amino acids.

The V and J genes are TRBV28 and TRBJ1-2; TRBD1 matches at 7 bases. V gave up 5 bases and J gave up 0 bases; unmatched junction bases: 6. The CDR3 covers 15 residues. Germline assignment: CDR1 MDHEN and CDR2 SYDVKM. CDR3 nucleotide sequence: TGTGCCAGCAGTCCGGGACAGAGAACTAACTATGGCTACACCTTC. Translated, it gives CASSPGQRTNYGYTF.

This chain links TRBV9 with TRBJ2-2; D possibly corresponds to TRBD2 (6 bases). CDR1 and CDR2 from the germline V gene are SGDLS and YYNGEE. V lost 4 bases, J lost 6 bases, and 10 bases lay in between. The CDR3 is 13 residues long. In DNA, the CDR3 is TGTGCCAGCAGCCTCAGGGAGGCCGGGGAGCTGTTTTTT. This encodes CASSLREAGELFF. Supplemented by reference TRBV9 and TRBJ2-2, the full variable domain reads DSGVTQTPKHLITATGQRVTLRCSPRSGDLSVYWYQQSLDQGLQFLIQYYNGEERAKGNILERFSAQQFPDLHSELNLSSLELGDSALYFCASSLREAGELFFGEGSRLTVL.

This chain links TRBV4-1 with TRBJ1-5, with D uncertain. CDR3 size: 13 residues. V was cut by 1 base and J by 3 bases, with 4 bases left in between. CDR1 and CDR2 from the germline V gene are MGHRA and YSYEKL. CDR3 bases: TGCGCCAGCAGCCAAGGAATCAATCAGCCCCAGCATTTT. It codes for CASSQGINQPQHF.

The chain recombines TRBV9 with TRBJ2-1; TRBD2 matches 8 bases. V lost 2 bases and J lost 7; bases outside the gene matches: 2. This CDR3 contains 13 residues. Germline V gene lookup returns CDR1 SGDLS and CDR2 YYNGEE. The CDR3 nucleotides read TGTGCCAGCAGCGTCTCTAGCGGGAATGAGCAGTTCTTC. It codes for CASSVSSGNEQFF.

The chain has TRBV21-1 and TRBJ2-7; TRBD1 is the table's D call and was not checked against the DNA. TRBV21-1 is an annotated pseudogene. CDR3 length: 16 amino acids. CDR3: CASNAPVAQESGEQYF. The CDR3 DNA reads as TGTGCCAGCAACGCTCCCGTGGCACAGGAATCCGGCGAGCAGTACTTC.